The present entry profiles one TCR beta chain with its context. This sample is part of a study of blood T cell repertoires in COVID-19. Turning to the study itself: Specimens from acute and convalescent COVID-19 originated in the United States, Italy and Spain. In each case, the material was cDNA or gDNA derived from T cells, B-cell-depleted T cells, or PBMCs.

Original processing notes: How many nucleated cells were present was estimated from reference gene primer amplification. The table came from immunoSEQ multiplex PCR; TCRdb's copy has only in-frame clones and leaves some out. From that table come the V and J calls and clone size; the DNA was used to work out D and trimming. Of approximately 300,000 clones detected, just under 85% appear once; the ten largest clones hold around 4%. Germline V gene data show CDR1 as MNHEY and CDR2 as SVGAGI. Trimming removed 2 bases from V and 0 bases from J, with 7 bases in between. The CDR3 covers 14 residues. Sequences were obtained from peripheral blood. The chain has TRBV6-5 and TRBJ1-1; D is perhaps TRBD1 (5 bases). The origin of this receptor is a woman between 45 and 65 years old with active or convalescent COVID-19. The CDR3 sequence: CASSYGGMNTEAFF. The DNA of the CDR3 is TGTGCCAGCAGTTACGGGGGGATGAACACTGAAGCTTTCTTT.